Listed below are T cell receptor beta chains from one sample, sequenced in a study of OX40 agonist ivuxolimab in advanced cancers. Here immunoSEQ multiplex PCR was the method, and the copy in TCRdb shows in-frame clones only, minus some. This sample has tens of thousands of clones, with just over 85% found just once. The material was CD4+ or CD8+ T cells sorted from blood, obtained in a trial of the OX40 agonist ivuxolimab. Source of these receptors: an adult with an advanced solid tumor such as melanoma, head and neck, liver or kidney cancer. Each CDR3 is given with its conserved first and last residue. D genes are given only for firm matches. Some rows mark clone size as missing; the rest say once, few, many or name a class of expanded clone.

D | size | J | V | CDR3 | DNA
NA | NA | TRBJ2-7 | TRBV14 | CASSQEILSPEQYF | TGTGCCAGCAGCCAAGAGATCCTAAGCCCCGAGCAGTACTTC
TRBD1 | NA | TRBJ1-1 | TRBV7-2 | CASSSGQPSAEAFF | TGTGCCAGCAGCTCGGGACAGCCCTCGGCTGAAGCTTTCTTT
TRBD1 | NA | TRBJ2-7 | TRBV19 | CASSRDRGGTYEQYF | TGTGCCAGTAGTAGAGACAGGGGGGGAACCTACGAGCAGTACTTC
NA | NA | TRBJ1-5 | TRBV7-8 | CASSLGADTFPQPQHF | TGTGCCAGCAGCTTAGGGGCGGACACCTTCCCTCAGCCCCAGCATTTT
NA | NA | TRBJ2-7 | TRBV14 | CASSLSYEQYF | TGTGCCAGCAGTTTATCCTACGAGCAGTACTTC
TRBD1 | NA | TRBJ1-1 | TRBV4-3 | CASSLFDRDTEAFF | TGCGCCAGCAGCCTATTTGACAGGGACACTGAAGCTTTCTTT
NA | NA | TRBJ2-3 | TRBV14 | CASSQELRIDTQYF | TGTGCCAGCAGCCAAGAGCTGCGGATAGATACGCAGTATTTT
NA | NA | TRBJ1-1 | TRBV20-1 | CSARRVDEAFF | TGCAGTGCCAGGAGGGTCGATGAAGCTTTCTTT
NA | few | TRBJ2-7 | TRBV2 | CASSEGVVNEQYF | TGTGCCAGCAGTGAGGGTGTGGTTAACGAGCAGTACTTC
NA | NA | TRBJ2-5 | TRBV9 | CASSARLQGMETQYF | TGTGCCAGCAGCGCCCGTCTACAGGGTATGGAGACCCAGTACTTC
TRBD2 | few | TRBJ2-7 | TRBV7-9 | CASSLGLAGRGEQYF | TGTGCCAGCAGCTTAGGGCTAGCGGGTCGAGGAGAGCAGTACTTC
TRBD2 | NA | TRBJ2-1 | TRBV5-4 | CASSSRTSGYREQFF | TGTGCCAGCAGCTCCCGCACTAGCGGCTACAGGGAGCAGTTCTTC
NA | NA | TRBJ2-7 | TRBV7-2 | CASSLITGVYEQYF | TGTGCCAGCAGCTTAATCACAGGAGTCTACGAGCAGTACTTC
NA | NA | TRBJ1-5 | TRBV5-1 | CASSLEGGNQPQHF | TGCGCCAGCAGCTTGGAGGGGGGCAATCAGCCCCAGCATTTT
NA | NA | TRBJ1-5 | TRBV4-2 | CASSQDRGEPQHF | TGTGCCAGCAGCCAAGATCGGGGAGAGCCCCAGCATTTT
TRBD1 | NA | TRBJ2-1 | TRBV30 | CACPQRAGGSHEQFF | TGTGCCTGCCCTCAAAGGGCAGGGGGCTCCCATGAGCAGTTCTTC
TRBD2 | once | TRBJ2-5 | TRBV30 | CACWTSGSEQTQYF | TGTGCCTGCTGGACTAGCGGGAGTGAACAGACCCAGTACTTC
NA | NA | TRBJ1-2 | TRBV29-1 | CSARGGGATYGYTF | TGCAGCGCCCGTGGGGGGGGCGCGACCTATGGCTACACCTTC
NA | NA | TRBJ1-2 | TRBV28 | CVARRSGVDGYTF | TGTGTCGCAAGAAGGTCCGGTGTGGATGGCTACACCTTC
NA | few | TRBJ2-1 | TRBV1 | CTSSQAGLASYNEQFF | TGCACCAGCAGCCAAGCGGGACTAGCGAGCTACAATGAGCAGTTCTTC
TRBD1 | NA | TRBJ1-5 | TRBV28 | CASSPDRGNSNQPQHF | TGTGCCAGCAGTCCGGACAGGGGGAATAGCAATCAGCCCCAGCATTTT
NA | NA | TRBJ2-1 | TRBV5-5 | CASSLDPGWYNEQFF | TGTGCCAGCAGCTTGGACCCGGGGTGGTACAATGAGCAGTTCTTC
TRBD2 | NA | TRBJ2-1 | TRBV5-1 | CASSFSPFTSGSSNEQFF | TGCGCCAGCAGCTTCTCTCCCTTCACTAGCGGGAGTTCCAATGAGCAGTTCTTC
TRBD2 | NA | TRBJ2-7 | TRBV7-9 | CASSLDGPSGSYEQYF | TGTGCCAGCAGCTTAGATGGTCCTAGCGGAAGCTACGAGCAGTACTTC
TRBD1 | once | TRBJ1-1 | TRBV5-4 | CASSPVFPQGSMDTEAFF | TGTGCCAGCAGCCCCGTCTTTCCACAGGGGAGTATGGACACTGAAGCTTTCTTT
NA | NA | TRBJ1-5 | TRBV27 | CASSLIPGSQPQHF | TGTGCCAGCAGTTTAATCCCAGGGAGTCAGCCCCAGCATTTT
NA | NA | TRBJ1-1 | TRBV28 | CASSLTGTGNTEAFF | TGTGCCAGCAGCCTCACGGGGACGGGAAACACTGAAGCTTTCTTT
TRBD2 | NA | TRBJ2-1 | TRBV28 | CASSPPGLAGGPPSYNEQFF | TGTGCCAGCAGTCCCCCGGGGCTAGCGGGAGGGCCGCCTAGCTACAATGAGCAGTTCTTC
TRBD1 | NA | TRBJ2-2 | TRBV28 | CASKRDRESGELFF | TGTGCCAGCAAAAGGGACAGGGAGAGCGGGGAGCTGTTTTTT
NA | NA | TRBJ2-2 | TRBV7-2 | CASSSSGAQSLTGELFF | TGTGCCAGCAGCTCTTCGGGGGCGCAGTCGCTAACCGGGGAGCTGTTTTTT
NA | NA | TRBJ1-5 | TRBV7-2 | CASSLPPRAPQHF | TGTGCCAGCAGCTTACCCCCCCGCGCCCCCCAGCATTTT
TRBD2 | NA | TRBJ2-7 | TRBV7-3 | CASSAQAGGGEQYF | TGTGCCAGCAGTGCCCAGGCGGGAGGAGGTGAGCAGTACTTC
TRBD2 | NA | TRBJ2-3 | TRBV11-3 | CASSAGGSRTDTQYF | TGTGCCAGCAGCGCTGGCGGGAGCCGGACAGATACGCAGTATTTT
TRBD1 | NA | TRBJ1-4 | TRBV7-8 | CASSSPGTVNEKLFF | TGTGCCAGCAGCTCACCCGGGACAGTTAATGAAAAACTGTTTTTT
NA | NA | TRBJ2-3 | TRBV9 | CASSVTAADTQYF | TGTGCCAGCAGCGTAACAGCGGCAGATACGCAGTATTTT
TRBD1 | NA | TRBJ1-1 | TRBV25-1 | CASSGQGPRVAFF | TGTGCCAGCAGTGGACAGGGGCCACGGGTCGCTTTCTTT
NA | NA | TRBJ2-1 | TRBV7-3 | CASSFSRNNEQFF | TGTGCCAGCAGCTTTTCCAGAAACAATGAGCAGTTCTTC
NA | NA | TRBJ1-3 | TRBV2 | CASNDEASSGNTIYF | TGTGCCAGCAATGATGAGGCGAGCTCTGGAAACACCATATATTTT
NA | NA | TRBJ1-2 | TRBV27 | CASRDSQGWYGYTF | TGTGCCAGCCGGGACTCGCAGGGCTGGTATGGCTACACCTTC
NA | NA | TRBJ2-7 | TRBV5-4 | CASSLRGGSYEQYF | TGTGCCAGCAGCTTGAGAGGAGGGTCCTACGAGCAGTACTTC
TRBD2 | NA | TRBJ2-5 | TRBV7-2 | CASSLVGLAGTTGETQYF | TGTGCCAGCAGCTTAGTCGGGCTAGCGGGAACTACAGGGGAGACCCAGTACTTC
NA | NA | TRBJ2-5 | TRBV5-1 | CASSLEGVTQYF | TGCGCCAGCAGCTTGGAGGGGGTGACCCAGTACTTC
TRBD1 | once | TRBJ2-5 | TRBV30 | CAWTGGKETQYF | TGTGCCTGGACAGGGGGCAAAGAGACCCAGTACTTC
TRBD2 | NA | TRBJ2-7 | TRBV5-6 | CASSLAPSGFEEQYF | TGTGCCAGCAGCTTGGCTCCTAGCGGGTTCGAGGAGCAGTACTTC
NA | NA | TRBJ1-5 | TRBV28 | CASSGTGLSNQPQHF | TGTGCCAGCAGCGGGACTGGTTTAAGCAATCAGCCCCAGCATTTT
NA | NA | TRBJ1-2 | TRBV7-9 | CASSLGGAGYGYTF | TGTGCCAGCAGCTTAGGGGGCGCCGGCTATGGCTACACCTTC
NA | few | TRBJ1-1 | TRBV18 | CASSPTGTEAFF | TGTGCCAGCTCACCGACAGGAACTGAAGCTTTCTTT